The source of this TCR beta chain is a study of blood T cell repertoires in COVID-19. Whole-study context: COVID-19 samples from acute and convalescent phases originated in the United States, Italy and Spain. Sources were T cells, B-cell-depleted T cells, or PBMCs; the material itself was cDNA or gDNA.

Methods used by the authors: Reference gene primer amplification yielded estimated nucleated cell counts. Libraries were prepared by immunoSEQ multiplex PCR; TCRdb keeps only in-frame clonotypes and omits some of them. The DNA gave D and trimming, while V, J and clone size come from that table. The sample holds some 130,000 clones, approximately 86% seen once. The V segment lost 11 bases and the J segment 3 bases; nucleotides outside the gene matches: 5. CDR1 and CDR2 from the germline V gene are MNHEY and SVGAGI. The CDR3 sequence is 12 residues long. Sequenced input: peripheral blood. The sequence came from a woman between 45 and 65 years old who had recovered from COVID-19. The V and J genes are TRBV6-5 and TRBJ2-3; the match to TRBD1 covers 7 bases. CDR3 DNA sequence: TGTGCCGCACAGGGGTGGACAGATACGCAGTATTTT. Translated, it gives CAAQGWTDTQYF.